The present T cell receptor (beta chain) was sequenced within a study of CD8 T cells in Susac syndrome. Germline V CDR1 and CDR2: SGHRS, YFSETQ. The CDR3 is 16 residues long. V dropped 4 bases and J dropped 2 bases, with 19 bases sitting between them. Random hexamers served to reverse transcribe about 0.5 to 1 ug RNA. From the immunoSEQ multiplex PCR reads, TCRdb called clonotypes with MiXCR, one entry per CDR3 protein. The sample contains about 70,000 distinct CDR3 sequences, roughly 95% of which appear only once. The TCR was taken from a human donor with multiple sclerosis. The gene calls are TRBV5-1 and TRBJ2-7; D may be TRBD1 or TRBD2 (5 bases each). Sequencing was carried out using CD4+ T cells from PBMCs. CDR3 DNA: TGCGCCAGCAGCGGATCTAGGGACCGAATGACCTACGAGCAGTACTTC. This codes for CASSGSRDRMTYEQYF.